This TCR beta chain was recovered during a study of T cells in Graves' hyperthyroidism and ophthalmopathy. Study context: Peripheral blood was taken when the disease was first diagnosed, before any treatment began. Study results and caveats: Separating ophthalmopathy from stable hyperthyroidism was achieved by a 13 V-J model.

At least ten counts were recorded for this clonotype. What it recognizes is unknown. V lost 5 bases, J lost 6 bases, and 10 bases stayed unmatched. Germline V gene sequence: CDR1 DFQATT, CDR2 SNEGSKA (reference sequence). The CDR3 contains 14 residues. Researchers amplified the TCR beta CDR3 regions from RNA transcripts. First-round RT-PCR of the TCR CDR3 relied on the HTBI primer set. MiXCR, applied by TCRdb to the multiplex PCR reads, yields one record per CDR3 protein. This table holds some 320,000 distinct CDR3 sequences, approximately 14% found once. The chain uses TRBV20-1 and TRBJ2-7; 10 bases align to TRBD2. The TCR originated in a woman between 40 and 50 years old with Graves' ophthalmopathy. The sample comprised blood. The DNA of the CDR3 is TGCAGTGCTCGAAGAGCGGGAGGGACGGGCGAGCAGTACTTC. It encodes CSARRAGGTGEQYF.